This T cell receptor (beta chain) was recorded in a study of T cell responses to AZD1222 COVID-19 vaccine. Across the study: Whether given at about 4 or about 12 weeks, second doses were pooled.

Comment on this clone: Its antigen is as yet unknown.

Method: immunoSEQ multiplex PCR; TCRdb's copy keeps in-frame clones and lacks some. The sample includes approximately 120,000 clones, about 90% of them seen just once. General study findings and limits: White British people made up most donors, females outnumbered males, and clonal diversity was possibly underestimated. Without day 14 samples, only post-peak T cell repertoires were studied. Baseline antibody screening turned up just a handful of seropositive AZD1222 recipients.

The CDR3 totals 14 residues. V was trimmed by 5 bases and J by 1 base, leaving 11 bases between them. Germline V lookup: CDR1 SGHAT, CDR2 FQDESV (reference sequence). The sequence came from an adult in good health. The V call is TRBV11-1, the J call TRBJ1-1; perhaps TRBD1 as D (5 bases). Here the sequenced sample was peripheral blood, taken on day 0 of AZD1222 vaccination. The CDR3 is CASSPGGGNTEAFF. As DNA, the CDR3 is TGTGCCAGCAGCCCCGGGGGGGGGAACACTGAAGCTTTCTTT.